This is a list of T cell receptor beta chains from one sample in a study of blood T cell repertoires in COVID-19. The data were produced by immunoSEQ multiplex PCR, yet TCRdb's version contains in-frame clones alone and is incomplete. The sample includes 35,000 to 50,000 clones, over 70% of them seen just once. The sample consisted of peripheral blood. These TCRs come from a middle-aged woman with acute or convalescent COVID-19. CDR3s include the opening cysteine and the closing phenylalanine or tryptophan. D genes are given only for firm matches. Size is omitted from some rows. Given values are once, few, many or a class for expanded clones.

V gene: TRBV28
clone size: -
D gene: TRBD1
J gene: TRBJ1-1
CDR3 protein: CASSPRQGVDTEAFF
CDR3 DNA: TGTGCCAGCAGTCCGCGACAGGGAGTGGACACTGAAGCTTTCTTT

V gene: TRBV7-9
clone size: -
D gene: -
J gene: TRBJ2-5
CDR3 protein: CASSLVGIGGAETQYF
CDR3 DNA: TGTGCCAGCAGCTTAGTTGGTATAGGCGGGGCAGAGACCCAGTACTTC

V gene: TRBV28
clone size: -
D gene: TRBD1
J gene: TRBJ2-7
CDR3 protein: CATRDRGLHEQYF
CDR3 DNA: TGTGCCACCAGGGACAGGGGGCTTCACGAGCAGTACTTC

V gene: TRBV28
clone size: -
D gene: -
J gene: TRBJ1-5
CDR3 protein: CASSLSLFVSNQPQHF
CDR3 DNA: TGTGCCAGCAGTCTTTCCCTTTTCGTTAGCAATCAGCCCCAGCATTTT

V gene: TRBV5-6
clone size: -
D gene: -
J gene: TRBJ1-2
CDR3 protein: CASSLGQGNYGYTF
CDR3 DNA: TGTGCCAGCAGCTTGGGGCAGGGCAACTATGGCTACACCTTC

V gene: TRBV18
clone size: -
D gene: TRBD2
J gene: TRBJ2-1
CDR3 protein: CASSPLGGMVGEQFF
CDR3 DNA: TGTGCCAGCTCACCACTCGGGGGGATGGTAGGTGAGCAGTTCTTC

V gene: TRBV6-2/TRBV6-3
clone size: -
D gene: TRBD1
J gene: TRBJ1-1
CDR3 protein: CASSYGQASANTEAFF
CDR3 DNA: TGTGCCAGCAGCTATGGACAGGCCTCTGCGAACACTGAAGCTTTCTTT

V gene: TRBV27
clone size: -
D gene: TRBD1
J gene: TRBJ1-1
CDR3 protein: CASRQQGFITEAFF
CDR3 DNA: TGTGCCAGCAGACAACAGGGGTTCATCACTGAAGCTTTCTTT

V gene: TRBV14
clone size: -
D gene: -
J gene: TRBJ1-5
CDR3 protein: CASSQEQGSQHF
CDR3 DNA: TGTGCCAGCAGCCAAGAACAGGGATCCCAGCATTTT

V gene: TRBV30
clone size: -
D gene: -
J gene: TRBJ1-4
CDR3 protein: CAWSVSGRGVATNEKLFF
CDR3 DNA: TGTGCCTGGAGTGTATCGGGCAGGGGAGTAGCGACTAATGAAAAACTGTTTTTT

V gene: TRBV18
clone size: once
D gene: -
J gene: TRBJ2-1
CDR3 protein: CASSPGLDNEQFF
CDR3 DNA: TGTGCCAGCTCACCAGGACTTGACAATGAGCAGTTCTTC

V gene: TRBV6-5
clone size: once
D gene: TRBD1
J gene: TRBJ1-1
CDR3 protein: CASRPEGGMNTEAFF
CDR3 DNA: TGTGCCAGCAGGCCTGAAGGGGGCATGAACACTGAAGCTTTCTTT

V gene: TRBV2
clone size: -
D gene: TRBD2
J gene: TRBJ2-5
CDR3 protein: CASSADPLAGAQETQYF
CDR3 DNA: TGTGCCAGCAGTGCCGACCCACTAGCGGGGGCACAAGAGACCCAGTACTTC

V gene: TRBV6-6
clone size: few
D gene: -
J gene: TRBJ2-2
CDR3 protein: CASRSTGLDGELFF
CDR3 DNA: TGTGCCAGCAGATCTACAGGGTTGGACGGGGAGCTGTTTTTT

V gene: TRBV29-1
clone size: -
D gene: TRBD1
J gene: TRBJ2-4
CDR3 protein: CSVAHTGGIIQYF
CDR3 DNA: TGCAGCGTGGCCCATACAGGGGGCATCATTCAGTACTTC

V gene: TRBV11-2
clone size: -
D gene: TRBD1
J gene: TRBJ1-1
CDR3 protein: CASSPRQGGLNTEAFF
CDR3 DNA: TGTGCCAGCAGCCCCAGACAGGGGGGATTGAACACTGAAGCTTTCTTT

V gene: TRBV4-2
clone size: -
D gene: TRBD1
J gene: TRBJ2-1
CDR3 protein: CASSQGYRGNEQFF
CDR3 DNA: TGTGCCAGCAGCCAAGGCTACAGGGGCAATGAGCAGTTCTTC

V gene: TRBV19
clone size: -
D gene: -
J gene: TRBJ1-1
CDR3 protein: CASSIAVSEAFF
CDR3 DNA: TGTGCCAGTAGTATAGCAGTCAGTGAAGCTTTCTTT

V gene: TRBV7-6
clone size: once
D gene: TRBD1
J gene: TRBJ1-1
CDR3 protein: CASTSGQGGTEAFF
CDR3 DNA: TGTGCCAGCACTTCGGGACAGGGGGGCACTGAAGCTTTCTTT

V gene: TRBV19
clone size: -
D gene: TRBD1
J gene: TRBJ2-1
CDR3 protein: CASSTSDRAEQFF
CDR3 DNA: TGTGCCAGTAGTACGTCAGACAGGGCTGAGCAGTTCTTC

V gene: TRBV7-8
clone size: -
D gene: TRBD1
J gene: TRBJ2-3
CDR3 protein: CASAEGQGFLKLTDTQYF
CDR3 DNA: TGTGCCAGCGCCGAGGGACAGGGCTTTCTGAAACTCACAGATACGCAGTATTTT

V gene: TRBV14
clone size: -
D gene: -
J gene: TRBJ2-7
CDR3 protein: CASSPLRSGYEQYF
CDR3 DNA: TGTGCCAGCAGCCCGCTCAGGTCGGGGTACGAGCAGTACTTC

V gene: TRBV5-1
clone size: -
D gene: -
J gene: TRBJ1-2
CDR3 protein: CASSFKGTGSHGGYTF
CDR3 DNA: TGCGCCAGCAGCTTTAAAGGTACCGGGTCCCACGGTGGCTACACCTTC

V gene: TRBV4-1
clone size: once
D gene: -
J gene: TRBJ2-3
CDR3 protein: CASSTMSDTQYF
CDR3 DNA: TGCGCCAGCAGCACTATGTCAGATACGCAGTATTTT

V gene: TRBV5-6
clone size: once
D gene: -
J gene: TRBJ1-5
CDR3 protein: CASSSTPYSNQPQHF
CDR3 DNA: TGTGCCAGCAGCTCAACACCTTATAGCAATCAGCCCCAGCATTTT

V gene: TRBV19
clone size: -
D gene: -
J gene: TRBJ2-3
CDR3 protein: CASSIDGSTSTDTQYF
CDR3 DNA: TGTGCCAGTAGTATAGATGGGAGTACTAGCACAGATACGCAGTATTTT

V gene: TRBV9
clone size: once
D gene: -
J gene: TRBJ2-2
CDR3 protein: CASSDRNTGELFF
CDR3 DNA: TGTGCCAGCAGCGACAGGAACACCGGGGAGCTGTTTTTT

V gene: TRBV7-2
clone size: -
D gene: TRBD1
J gene: TRBJ2-7
CDR3 protein: CASSLGPQGYEQYF
CDR3 DNA: TGTGCCAGCAGCTTAGGGCCACAGGGGTATGAGCAGTACTTC

V gene: TRBV5-4
clone size: few
D gene: TRBD1
J gene: TRBJ1-1
CDR3 protein: CASSPPRTGGTEAFF
CDR3 DNA: TGTGCCAGCAGCCCCCCTCGGACAGGAGGCACTGAAGCTTTCTTT

V gene: TRBV19
clone size: -
D gene: TRBD1
J gene: TRBJ1-4
CDR3 protein: CASRMTGAYEKLFF
CDR3 DNA: TGTGCCAGTAGGATGACAGGGGCGTATGAAAAACTGTTTTTT

V gene: TRBV7-3
clone size: few
D gene: -
J gene: TRBJ1-6
CDR3 protein: CASSLGGFLGSPLHF
CDR3 DNA: TGTGCCAGCAGCTTAGGGGGCTTTTTGGGGTCACCCCTCCACTTT

V gene: TRBV19
clone size: -
D gene: -
J gene: TRBJ1-1
CDR3 protein: CAATGYTEAFF
CDR3 DNA: TGTGCCGCCACAGGGTACACTGAAGCTTTCTTT

V gene: TRBV28
clone size: -
D gene: -
J gene: TRBJ1-5
CDR3 protein: CASGGAHQPQHF
CDR3 DNA: TGTGCCAGCGGGGGGGCCCATCAGCCCCAGCATTTT

V gene: TRBV9
clone size: -
D gene: -
J gene: TRBJ1-3
CDR3 protein: CASSALPGSSGNTIYF
CDR3 DNA: TGTGCCAGCAGCGCCCTACCGGGAAGCTCTGGAAACACCATATATTTT

V gene: TRBV28
clone size: -
D gene: -
J gene: TRBJ1-4
CDR3 protein: CASSFKGGGRVKTNEKLFF
CDR3 DNA: TGTGCCAGCAGTTTCAAAGGGGGTGGGCGAGTGAAAACTAATGAAAAACTGTTTTTT

V gene: TRBV9
clone size: -
D gene: TRBD1
J gene: TRBJ1-4
CDR3 protein: CASTPSGTGDEKLFF
CDR3 DNA: TGTGCCAGCACCCCATCCGGGACAGGGGATGAAAAACTGTTTTTT

V gene: TRBV6-5
clone size: -
D gene: -
J gene: TRBJ2-7
CDR3 protein: CASSLVVLGSEQYF
CDR3 DNA: TGTGCCAGCAGCCTCGTGGTTCTCGGGTCCGAGCAGTACTTC

V gene: TRBV7-2
clone size: -
D gene: -
J gene: TRBJ2-5
CDR3 protein: CASSPVGGREETQYF
CDR3 DNA: TGTGCCAGCAGCCCCGTCGGGGGGCGGGAAGAGACCCAGTACTTC

V gene: TRBV28
clone size: -
D gene: TRBD1
J gene: TRBJ1-1
CDR3 protein: CASSFRRTGRFSEAFF
CDR3 DNA: TGTGCCAGCAGTTTCCGAAGGACAGGGAGGTTCTCTGAAGCTTTCTTT

V gene: TRBV27
clone size: -
D gene: TRBD1
J gene: TRBJ1-5
CDR3 protein: CASSGTGDSNQPQHF
CDR3 DNA: TGTGCCAGCAGTGGGACAGGGGATAGCAATCAGCCCCAGCATTTT

V gene: TRBV4-3
clone size: -
D gene: -
J gene: TRBJ1-1
CDR3 protein: CASSQDRRNTEAFF
CDR3 DNA: TGCGCCAGCAGCCAAGATCGGAGGAACACTGAAGCTTTCTTT

V gene: TRBV10-2
clone size: -
D gene: -
J gene: TRBJ2-6
CDR3 protein: CASNGGSSGANVLTF
CDR3 DNA: TGCGCCAGCAATGGCGGATCTTCTGGGGCCAACGTCCTGACTTTC

V gene: TRBV3-1/TRBV3-2
clone size: -
D gene: TRBD2
J gene: TRBJ2-3
CDR3 protein: CASSHLAGASVNTQYF
CDR3 DNA: TGTGCCAGCAGCCATCTAGCGGGGGCCTCCGTAAATACGCAGTATTTT

V gene: TRBV6-5
clone size: once
D gene: TRBD1
J gene: TRBJ1-1
CDR3 protein: CASKQGDVFF
CDR3 DNA: TGTGCCAGCAAACAGGGGGACGTTTTCTTT

V gene: TRBV29-1
clone size: once
D gene: TRBD1
J gene: TRBJ1-1
CDR3 protein: CSVSRRDRGTEAFF
CDR3 DNA: TGCAGCGTCTCCAGAAGGGACAGGGGCACTGAAGCTTTCTTT

V gene: TRBV11-3
clone size: -
D gene: TRBD2
J gene: TRBJ2-5
CDR3 protein: CASSLGSSGRVQETQYF
CDR3 DNA: TGTGCCAGCAGCTTAGGAAGTAGCGGGAGGGTACAAGAGACCCAGTACTTC